These 26 T cell receptor beta chains originate from one sample sequenced in a study of T cell responses to AZD1222 COVID-19 vaccine. Generated by immunoSEQ multiplex PCR, the TCRdb table keeps only in-frame clones and is missing some. The data show 150,000 to 200,000 clones, 85% to 90% seen once. The sample was peripheral blood, taken on day 0 of AZD1222 vaccination. These receptors were collected from an adult in good health.

This chain links TRBV28 with TRBJ2-1, with D possibly being TRBD1 or TRBD2 (5 bases each). Trimming pared 1 base from V and 10 bases from J, leaving 11 bases between. The CDR3 runs 13 residues. Germline loops: CDR1 MDHEN, CDR2 SYDVKM. CDR3 sequence reads: CASSLSPGPEQFF. CDR3 DNA sequence: TGTGCCAGCAGTTTATCGCCGGGACCGGAGCAGTTCTTC.

This clone was seen once. This sequence joins TRBV9 and TRBJ2-3; D is possibly TRBD2 (6 bases). The ends were cut back, 3 bases at V and 0 bases at J, with 14 bases in the middle. Germline CDR1 is SGDLS and CDR2 is YYNGEE. The CDR3 covers 16 residues. The CDR3 bases are TGTGCCAGCAGCGCCGCCTTTAGCGGTAGCACAGATACGCAGTATTTT. Its protein is CASSAAFSGSTDTQYF. Full variable domain (rest looked up from reference TRBV9 and TRBJ2-3): DSGVTQTPKHLITATGQRVTLRCSPRSGDLSVYWYQQSLDQGLQFLIQYYNGEERAKGNILERFSAQQFPDLHSELNLSSLELGDSALYFCASSAAFSGSTDTQYFGPGTRLTVL.

This chain joins TRBV7-9 and TRBJ2-3; D remains ambiguous. The germline gives CDR1 SEHNR, CDR2 FQNEAQ (reference sequence). The V end lost 5 bases, the J end lost 2 bases, and 17 bases lay between the germline ends. The CDR3 is made up of 16 amino acids. The CDR3 sequence is CASSQAAGGVTDTQYF. The CDR3, as DNA: TGTGCCAGCAGCCAGGCTGCTGGCGGTGTCACAGATACGCAGTATTTT.

The gene calls are TRBV30 and TRBJ2-2, with a possible D match to TRBD2 (6 bases). Germline assignment: CDR1 GTSNPN and CDR2 SVGIG (reference sequence). This CDR3 region has 15 residues. Trimming took off 0 bases at V and 5 bases at J, with 13 bases between the two ends. The DNA for the CDR3 is TGTGCCTGGAGTGTCTTAGCGGCGCAGACCGGGGAGCTGTTTTTT. The encoded protein is CAWSVLAAQTGELFF.

V usage is TRBV28 and J usage is TRBJ2-5; tentative D call: TRBD1 (6 bases). The V end was cut by 5 bases, the J end by 1 base, with 11 bases between. This CDR3 is 14 amino acids long. Germline values: CDR1 MDHEN, CDR2 SYDVKM. In nucleotides, the CDR3 is TGTGCCAGCAGTCCCACAGGGACCCAAGAGACCCAGTACTTC. Amino acids: CASSPTGTQETQYF.

This chain connects TRBV19 to TRBJ2-1; 11 nucleotides agree with TRBD2. The CDR3 sequence is 17 residues long. J lost 2 bases, V lost 4 bases, and 7 bases had no gene match. Germline V gene lookup returns CDR1 LNHDA and CDR2 SQIVND (reference sequence). CDR3 sequence: CASSKGTSGTTYNEQFF. The CDR3, as DNA: TGTGCCAGTAGTAAGGGGACTAGCGGTACCACCTACAATGAGCAGTTCTTC.

The V call is TRBV7-3, the J call TRBJ2-3, with TRBD2 as a possible D gene (6 bases). CDR1 is SGHTA, CDR2 FQGTGA, per germline. V was clipped by 9 bases and J by 0 bases, with 13 bases between them. The CDR3 runs to 14 residues. In DNA, the CDR3 is TGTGCCAGAGGCGGGGAGACTAGCACAGATACGCAGTATTTT. As protein: CARGGETSTDTQYF. The full variable domain, its missing parts supplied by reference TRBV7-3 and TRBJ2-3, is GAGVSQTPSNKVTEKGKYVELRCDPISGHTALYWYRQSLGQGPEFLIYFQGTGAADDSGLPNDRFFAVRPEGSVSTLKIQRTERGDSAVYLCARGGETSTDTQYFGPGTRLTVL.

The chain employs TRBV10-3 and TRBJ2-1; TRBD2 matches 14 bases. Germline values: CDR1 ENHRY, CDR2 SYGVKD. This CDR3 comprises 16 residues. J was trimmed by 7 bases and V by 4 bases; bases with no gene match: 6. The CDR3 DNA sequence: TGTGCCATCAGTGCCGGACTAGCGGGGGGTCGTAATGAGCAGTTCTTC. Translating gives CAISAGLAGGRNEQFF.

This sequence joins TRBV7-9 and TRBJ2-2; D is uncertain. The CDR3 is 16 residues long. Germline V gives CDR1 SEHNR, CDR2 FQNEAQ (reference sequence). Trimming left V 0 bases short and J 1 base short, with 9 bases between. CDR3 in amino acids: CASSLAGVMNTGELFF. In DNA, the CDR3 is TGTGCCAGCAGCTTAGCTGGGGTCATGAACACCGGGGAGCTGTTTTTT.

This chain connects TRBV4-3 to TRBJ2-2; 9 bases are a match to TRBD2. Germline trimming cut 3 bases from V and 2 bases from J; bases unmatched to any gene: 4. The germline V gene encodes CDR1 LGHNA and CDR2 YSLEER. This CDR3 comprises 16 residues. Here the CDR3 reads CASSHLAGSNTGELFF. The CDR3 coding sequence is TGCGCCAGCAGCCACCTAGCGGGATCCAACACCGGGGAGCTGTTTTTT.

This chain uses TRBV19 with TRBJ1-5, with D possibly TRBD1 on 6 matching bases. Trimming cost V 5 bases and J 6 bases, with 17 bases left between them. CDR3 length equals 15 residues. Germline V gene lookup returns CDR1 LNHDA and CDR2 SQIVND (reference sequence). CDR3 in amino acids: CASSLRQDARQPQHF. The CDR3 DNA reads as TGTGCCAGTAGTCTCCGACAGGACGCGCGTCAGCCCCAGCATTTT.

This rearrangement joins TRBV6-6 to TRBJ1-5; D remains unclear. This CDR3 has 14 amino acids. Germline CDR1 is MNHNY and CDR2 is SVGAGI (reference sequence). Trimming removed 2 bases from V and 2 bases from J, with 7 bases in between. Written as DNA, the CDR3 is TGTGCCAGCAGTTACAGGGCTGGCAATCAGCCCCAGCATTTT. Amino acid sequence: CASSYRAGNQPQHF.

V and J are TRBV21-1 and TRBJ2-7; TRBD2 is taken as the D call from the table, unchecked against the DNA. TRBV21-1 is noted as a pseudogene. CDR3 length equals 13 residues. The CDR3 here is CASNRDSGGEQYF. As DNA, the CDR3 is TGTGCCAGCAATCGGGATAGCGGGGGCGAGCAGTACTTC.

V usage is TRBV2 and J usage is TRBJ2-2; D gene ambiguous. The CDR3 totals 15 residues. V was shortened by 1 base and J by 0 bases, with 6 bases between the two germline ends. The germline gives CDR1 SNHLY, CDR2 FYNNEI. CDR3 loop: CASSEDSANTGELFF. Here the CDR3 DNA reads TGTGCCAGCAGTGAAGACAGTGCGAACACCGGGGAGCTGTTTTTT.

This chain connects TRBV19 to TRBJ1-5, with no clear D. This CDR3 is built from 15 residues. Germline V gene sequence: CDR1 LNHDA, CDR2 SQIVND (reference sequence). Trimming shortened V by 5 bases and J by 4 bases, and 15 bases separated the two germline ends. In nucleotides, the CDR3 is TGTGCCAGTAGTCCGTGGCCGGGAAGTAATCAGCCCCAGCATTTT. Protein: CASSPWPGSNQPQHF.

The rearrangement uses TRBV3-1 (or the pseudogene TRBV3-2) and TRBJ1-6; the D is unclear. The CDR3 loop spans 13 amino acids. The germline gives CDR1 LGHDT, CDR2 YNNKEL (reference sequence). Trimming removed 7 bases from V and 8 bases from J, with 12 bases in between. CDR3 DNA: TGTGCCAGCAACCGACGGGAGGATTCACCCCTCCACTTT. Its translation: CASNRREDSPLHF.

The chain couples TRBV4-3 to TRBJ2-3; no firm D call. CDR1 and CDR2 from the germline V gene are LGHNA and YSLEER. V dropped 0 bases and J dropped 6 bases, with 7 bases sitting between them. CDR3 length: 13 amino acids. CDR3 sequence: CASSQDIRDTQYF. In DNA, the CDR3 is TGCGCCAGCAGCCAAGACATCCGGGATACGCAGTATTTT.

The rearrangement joins TRBV6-5 to TRBJ1-3; tentatively, D is TRBD1 (5 bases). V was trimmed by 7 bases and J by 1 base, leaving 8 bases between them. CDR1 MNHEY and CDR2 SVGAGI come from the germline V gene. This CDR3 is 13 amino acids long. The CDR3 coding sequence is TGTGCCAGCAATGGGGGGTCTGGAAACACCATATATTTT. It encodes CASNGGSGNTIYF.

The chain combines TRBV28 with TRBJ1-3, with 7 bases matching TRBD1. This CDR3 spans 16 amino acids. Per germline, CDR1 MDHEN and CDR2 SYDVKM. With 5 bases clipped from V and 4 bases from J, the junction kept 11 bases outside the gene matches. CDR3 DNA sequence: TGTGCCAGCAGTCCCCCGGGACAGCAAGCGGGAAACACCATATATTTT. Encoded protein: CASSPPGQQAGNTIYF. Together with reference TRBV28 and TRBJ1-3, the CDR3 gives the full variable domain: DVKVTQSSRYLVKRTGEKVFLECVQDMDHENMFWYRQDPGLGLRLIYFSYDVKMKEKGDIPEGYSVSREKKERFSLILESASTNQTSMYLCASSPPGQQAGNTIYFGEGSWLTVV.

The chain employs TRBV15 and TRBJ2-1; D perhaps matches TRBD2 (6 bases). The CDR3 runs 16 residues. Germline lookup yields CDR1 LNHNV and CDR2 YYDKDF (reference sequence). V was cut by 3 bases and J by 6 bases, with 18 bases left in between. The CDR3 region has the DNA TGTGCCACCAGCAGTCGGCAGGAGGGCACTCCCAATGAGCAGTTCTTC. This translates into CATSSRQEGTPNEQFF.

This clone turned up a few times. In the same sample, other DNA sequences code for this CDR3. The chain uses TRBV7-9 and TRBJ2-7, with TRBD2 identical over 10 bases. J lost 1 base, V lost 3 bases, and 3 bases had no gene match. Germline assignment: CDR1 SEHNR and CDR2 FQNEAQ (reference sequence). The CDR3 is 15 amino acids. CDR3 nucleotides: TGTGCCAGCAGCTTTAGGACTAGCGGATCCTACGAGCAGTACTTC. It codes for CASSFRTSGSYEQYF.

The rearrangement joins TRBV7-9 to TRBJ1-4; 8 positions match TRBD1. Per the germline V gene, CDR1 is SEHNR and CDR2 is FQNEAQ (reference sequence). This CDR3 has 14 residues. J lost 8 bases, V lost 7 bases, and 9 bases had no gene match. CDR3 residues: CASTKDRVGEKLFF. CDR3 nucleotides: TGTGCCAGCACCAAGGACAGGGTCGGAGAAAAACTGTTTTTT.

The V call is TRBV13, the J call TRBJ1-2; 10 bases fit TRBD1. CDR3 size: 15 residues. Germline lookup yields CDR1 PRHDT and CDR2 FYEKMQ (reference sequence). The ends lost 7 bases at V and 6 bases at J; junction bases unmatched: 11. DNA of the CDR3: TGTGCCAGCACTTATGGTCCGGGACAGGGGAATGGCTACACCTTC. It is translated as CASTYGPGQGNGYTF. Supplemented by reference TRBV13 and TRBJ1-2, the full variable domain reads AAGVIQSPRHLIKEKRETATLKCYPIPRHDTVYWYQQGPGQDPQFLISFYEKMQSDKGSIPDRFSAQQFSDYHSELNMSSLELGDSALYFCASTYGPGQGNGYTFGSGTRLTVV.

The genes are TRBV18 and TRBJ1-1; D remains unclear. Trimming took 3 bases from V and 1 from J, leaving 9 bases between them. The germline V gene has CDR1 KGHSH and CDR2 LQKENI. CDR3 length equals 14 residues. The CDR3 reads CASSPDGWNTEAFF. Written as DNA, the CDR3 is TGTGCCAGCTCACCGGACGGATGGAACACTGAAGCTTTCTTT. Based on the CDR3 plus reference TRBV18 and TRBJ1-1, the full variable domain is NAGVMQNPRHLVRRRGQEARLRCSPMKGHSHVYWYRQLPEEGLKFMVYLQKENIIDESGMPKERFSAEFPKEGPSILRIQQVVRGDSAAYFCASSPDGWNTEAFFGQGTRLTVV.

The rearrangement joins TRBV7-9 to TRBJ1-1; 7 positions agree with TRBD1. Losses at the gene ends were 5 bases for V and 1 base for J; bases not matched to a gene: 4. The CDR3 runs 14 residues. Germline CDR1 is SEHNR and CDR2 is FQNEAQ (reference sequence). As DNA, the CDR3 is TGTGCCAGCAGCCCGGACAGGACGAACACTGAAGCTTTCTTT. It codes for CASSPDRTNTEAFF.

V is TRBV5-1 and J is TRBJ1-1; possible D gene TRBD1, 5 bases. Trimming pared 3 bases from V and 1 base from J, leaving 16 bases between. Germline loops: CDR1 SGHRS, CDR2 YFSETQ. This CDR3 spans 16 amino acids. This CDR3 reads CASSSGLRPGNTEAFF. In DNA form, the CDR3 reads TGCGCCAGCAGCTCGGGACTCAGACCGGGGAACACTGAAGCTTTCTTT.